What follows are 28 T cell receptor beta chains derived from one specimen sequenced in a study of human T cells and chemical hapten exposure listed by TCRdb under 2021. The library was produced with RACE. Instrument used: NextSeq 500. The public reads were quality trimmed at Q25 with fastp and then assembled into clones with MiXCR by TCRdb, keeping productive beta chains. CDR3 protein sequences are deduplicated, and each keeps its most common genes and DNA. The sample data list approximately 34,000 distinct CDR3 sequences, and 5.5% to 7.5% of these were observed just once. Of the sample, roughly 9.2% is held by the ten largest clones. Explained via the paper, the time point label denotes: patch test 1, 2 weeks after DPC sensitization. In the paper's terms, the treatment or condition label means: therapeutic diphenylcyclopropenone sensitization with weekly scalp DPC. Total RNA was extracted from unfractionated whole blood that had been collected in Tempus Blood RNA tubes.

The sample consisted of whole blood, taken in connection with sensitization to the hapten diphenylcyclopropenone (DPC). The receptors here all came from a woman between 25 and 40 years old with alopecia areata. Some clones in this sample may be carry-over from other donors' samples.

The chain is built from TRBV7-8 and TRBJ1-2, with D hard to call. Trimming removed 0 bases at V and 8 bases at J, with 19 bases between. CDR1 SGHVS and CDR2 FQNEAQ come from the germline V gene. The CDR3 is 16 residues long. CDR3: CASSLAGWYRSDGYTF. CDR3 nucleotides: TGTGCCAGCAGCTTAGCAGGGTGGTATCGCAGCGACGGCTACACCTTC.

This clonotype has a handful of counts. J is TRBJ2-5 and V is TRBV7-9; 7 nucleotides agree with TRBD2. The V and J ends lost 3 bases and 2 bases, in that order; junction bases with no gene match: 6. The length of the CDR3 is 15 residues. The germline CDR1 and CDR2 sequences are SEHNR and FQNEAQ (reference sequence). In DNA form, the CDR3 reads TGTGCCAGCAGCTTTGGCGGGGGTAGGCAAGAGACCCAGTACTTC. It codes for CASSFGGGRQETQYF.

This clonotype appeared many times. The chain links TRBV24-1 to TRBJ1-1; D gene ambiguous. Trimming took 3 bases from V and 1 from J, leaving 5 bases between them. Germline V gene data show CDR1 as KGHDR and CDR2 as SFDVKD. The CDR3 extends over 13 amino acids. CDR3 DNA sequence: TGTGCCACCAGTGATGGACCGAACACTGAAGCTTTCTTT. It specifies CATSDGPNTEAFF.

This clonotype turned up a few times. The V and J genes are TRBV5-5 and TRBJ1-4; the match to TRBD1 covers 8 bases. This CDR3 is built from 15 residues. Germline CDR1 and CDR2: SGHKS and YYEKEE (reference sequence). V lost 4 bases and J lost 5; bases outside the gene matches: 7. CDR3 residues: CASSPRTGLNEKLFF. The DNA for the CDR3 is TGTGCCAGCAGCCCCCGGACAGGGTTAAATGAAAAACTGTTTTTT.

This chain uses TRBV2 with TRBJ2-7; 8 bases agree with TRBD2. This CDR3 spans 17 amino acids. The V and J ends lost 2 bases and 2 bases, in that order; junction bases with no gene match: 11. Germline CDR1 SNHLY, CDR2 FYNNEI. Written as DNA, the CDR3 is TGTGCCAGCAGTGAAAGTTGGGGTAGCGGGGAGACCTACGAGCAGTACTTC. Protein sequence: CASSESWGSGETYEQYF.

The rearrangement joins TRBV6-2 or TRBV6-3 to TRBJ1-5; 10 bases agree with TRBD1. Germline CDR1 is MNHEY and CDR2 is SVGEGT. Trimming removed 7 bases from V and 1 base from J; junction bases left unmatched: 7. The CDR3 runs to 16 residues. The CDR3 loop reads CASTATGGESNQPQHF. The CDR3 bases are TGTGCCAGCACCGCGACAGGGGGCGAAAGCAATCAGCCCCAGCATTTT.

The table lists this clonotype with a few counts. This chain uses TRBV5-4 with TRBJ1-2, with D hard to call. V lost 0 bases to trimming and J lost 7 bases, with 13 bases between them. The CDR3 sequence is 14 residues long. Germline CDR1 SGHNT, CDR2 YYREEE (reference sequence). The DNA for the CDR3 is TGTGCCAGCAGCTTGGCTGCCCTCTTGGGTGGCTACACCTTC. It codes for CASSLAALLGGYTF.

V is TRBV24-1 and J is TRBJ2-1; D tentatively fits TRBD1 or TRBD2 (5 bases each). The CDR3 has 16 amino acids. The V and J ends lost 3 bases and 5 bases respectively, with 16 bases between them. CDR1 KGHDR and CDR2 SFDVKD come from the germline V gene. DNA for the CDR3: TGTGCCACCAGTGATCCGTGGGTGGGGGACCACAATGAGCAGTTCTTC. Residues: CATSDPWVGDHNEQFF.

There are a few counts of this clonotype. The chain is built from TRBV18 and TRBJ1-1, with D possibly TRBD1 on 5 matching bases. The V and J ends lost 6 bases and 5 bases respectively, with 16 bases between them. The CDR3 extends over 14 amino acids. Germline V gives CDR1 KGHSH, CDR2 LQKENI. The CDR3, as DNA: TGTGCCAGCTCCCCCGCAGGGAGAGGGACTGAAGCTTTCTTT. Protein: CASSPAGRGTEAFF. Full variable domain (rest looked up from reference TRBV18 and TRBJ1-1): NAGVMQNPRHLVRRRGQEARLRCSPMKGHSHVYWYRQLPEEGLKFMVYLQKENIIDESGMPKERFSAEFPKEGPSILRIQQVVRGDSAAYFCASSPAGRGTEAFFGQGTRLTVV.

In its sample, this clonotype was seen a few times. This sequence joins TRBV20-1 and TRBJ1-5; D may be TRBD1 (6 bases). The CDR3 runs 17 residues. V was pared by 3 bases and J by 3 bases, with 21 bases between. Germline V gives CDR1 DFQATT, CDR2 SNEGSKA (reference sequence). The CDR3 loop is CSARRGQLGATNQPQHF. In nucleotides, the CDR3 is TGCAGTGCTAGGAGGGGCCAATTGGGGGCGACCAATCAGCCCCAGCATTTT.

This clonotype was found a few times. The chain has TRBV29-1 and TRBJ1-2; 7 nucleotides line up with TRBD1. Germline loops: CDR1 SQVTM, CDR2 ANQGSEA. The CDR3 is made up of 13 amino acids. With V trimmed by 3 bases and J by 2 bases, 3 bases remained unmatched. CDR3 DNA: TGCAGCGTTGATGAGACAGGGAACTATGGCTACACCTTC. Protein product: CSVDETGNYGYTF.

To note about this clonotype: This may be a read error, as it is one base from a much larger clone. This chain joins TRBV10-3 and TRBJ1-4; D uncertain. The germline V gene encodes CDR1 ENHRY and CDR2 SYGVKD. The CDR3 runs to 13 residues. The CDR3: CAISSVANEKLLF. For the CDR3, the DNA is TGTGCCATCAGTTCGGTCGCTAATGAAAAACTGTTATTT.

In its sample, this clonotype was seen a few times. The chain has TRBV21-1 and TRBJ2-1; whether TRBD2, the table's D call, matches the DNA was not checked. TRBV21-1 is assigned pseudogene status. This CDR3 comprises 12 residues. CDR3 nucleotide sequence: TGTGCCAGCAGCAAAAGGAGGGGAGAGCAGTTCTTC. Translated: CASSKRRGEQFF.

This clonotype showed up many times. The chain links TRBV28 to TRBJ1-2, with 7 bases identical to TRBD1. The V and J ends lost 4 bases and 4 bases, in that order; junction bases with no gene match: 9. CDR1 is MDHEN and CDR2 is SYDVKM in the germline V gene. The CDR3 is made up of 15 amino acids. CDR3 bases: TGTGCCAGCAGTTCGGGACAGATCTTCTTCTATGGCTACACCTTC. Protein sequence: CASSSGQIFFYGYTF.

This chain connects TRBV5-4 to TRBJ2-1, with D perhaps TRBD1 (5 bases). The germline CDR1 and CDR2 sequences are SGHNT and YYREEE (reference sequence). This CDR3 has 14 amino acids. The V end lost 2 bases, the J end lost 4 bases, and 10 bases lay between the germline ends. CDR3 sequence reads: CASSFAGNYNEQFF. CDR3 in DNA: TGTGCCAGCAGCTTTGCAGGGAATTACAATGAGCAGTTCTTC.

The chain couples TRBV6-2 or TRBV6-3 to TRBJ1-2; D not resolved. With 0 bases removed from V and 0 bases from J, the gap between germline ends came to 8 bases. Germline CDR1 MNHEY, CDR2 SVGEGT. This CDR3 comprises 15 residues. The CDR3 DNA follows: TGTGCCAGCAGTTACTCCCACAGAGCTAACTATGGCTACACCTTC. Encoded protein: CASSYSHRANYGYTF.

The table lists this clonotype with many counts. The chain carries TRBV7-6 and TRBJ2-3; tentatively, D is TRBD1 or TRBD2 (7 bases each). The V end lost 3 bases, the J end lost 1 base, and 14 bases lay between the germline ends. CDR3 length: 16 amino acids. In germline, CDR1 is SGHVS, CDR2 FNYEAQ. DNA of the CDR3: TGTGCCAGCAGCTTGGGAGGGGGCGGAGGCACAGATACGCAGTATTTT. This codes for CASSLGGGGGTDTQYF.

This rearrangement joins TRBV27 to TRBJ2-7; TRBD1 might be the D (5 bases). The CDR3 is 13 residues long. Trimming shortened V by 3 bases and J by 5 bases, and 11 bases separated the two germline ends. Germline V gene lookup returns CDR1 MNHEY and CDR2 SMNVEV (reference sequence). CDR3 protein: CASSFPGFNEQYF. CDR3 coding DNA: TGTGCCAGCAGTTTCCCAGGGTTCAACGAGCAGTACTTC.

This clonotype has at least ten counts. The rearrangement uses TRBV4-3 and TRBJ1-2, with 7 bases that match TRBD1. With 4 bases clipped from V and 3 bases from J, the junction kept 2 bases outside the gene matches. Germline CDR1 and CDR2: LGHNA and YSLEER. The CDR3 has 13 residues. CDR3 amino acids: CASSLGQDYGYTF. DNA of the CDR3: TGCGCCAGCAGCCTAGGACAGGACTATGGCTACACCTTC.

This clonotype has at least ten counts. This chain links TRBV14 with TRBJ2-3, with 9 bases aligning to TRBD2. J lost 4 bases, V lost 4 bases, and 9 bases had no gene match. The germline V gene encodes CDR1 SGHDN and CDR2 FVKESK. There are 16 residues in the CDR3. CDR3 sequence reads: CASSPLASGAADTQYF. The CDR3 region has the DNA TGTGCCAGCAGCCCTTTGGCTAGCGGGGCTGCAGATACGCAGTATTTT.

This clonotype was picked up a small number of times. The chain recombines TRBV12-3 or TRBV12-4 with TRBJ1-5; 8 bases agree with TRBD1. V dropped 5 bases and J dropped 10; count of bases not matched to a gene: 13. This CDR3 has 15 amino acids. The CDR3 spells CASSGGTGPLGPQHF. In DNA form, the CDR3 reads TGTGCCAGCAGTGGGGGGACAGGCCCTTTGGGACCCCAGCATTTT.

This clonotype was picked up many times. V is TRBV14 and J is TRBJ2-4; TRBD1 aligns across 8 bases. V gave up 2 bases and J gave up 1 base; unmatched junction bases: 4. This CDR3 region has 16 residues. Per germline, CDR1 SGHDN and CDR2 FVKESK. CDR3 amino acids: CASSQPRQGAKNIQYF. The CDR3 nucleotides read TGTGCCAGCAGCCAACCACGACAGGGGGCCAAAAACATTCAGTACTTC.

The V gene is TRBV20-1, the J gene TRBJ1-6; no reliable D call. The CDR3 covers 9 residues. V lost 4 bases and J lost 8, with 0 bases in between. Germline lookup yields CDR1 DFQATT and CDR2 SNEGSKA (reference sequence). In nucleotides, the CDR3 is TGCAGTGCTAATTCACCCCTCCACTTT. Translating gives CSANSPLHF.

This clonotype was detected only a few times. The chain couples TRBV7-8 to TRBJ2-3; 9 positions match TRBD2. The CDR3 runs to 16 residues. The V gene's germline CDR1 is SGHVS and CDR2 FQNEAQ. The J segment lost 6 bases and the V segment lost 2 bases, leaving 9 bases of the junction unmatched. CDR3 protein: CASSLIIAGAVDTQYF. CDR3 nucleotide sequence: TGTGCCAGCAGCTTAATAATAGCGGGGGCGGTTGATACGCAGTATTTT.

This clonotype occurred many times. This chain connects TRBV5-1 to TRBJ2-7; 9 bases line up with TRBD1. The CDR3 is 15 amino acids. V lost 4 bases, J lost 1 base, and 6 bases stayed unmatched. Germline values: CDR1 SGHRS, CDR2 YFSETQ. As DNA, the CDR3 is TGCGCCAGCAGCACCCGGACAGGGGAGTCCTACGAGCAGTACTTC. It specifies CASSTRTGESYEQYF.

The genes are TRBV24-1 and TRBJ2-3, with 7 bases matching TRBD2. The CDR3 runs 16 residues. V lost 4 bases and J lost 2; bases outside the gene matches: 8. Germline CDR1 reads KGHDR; CDR2 reads SFDVKD. The CDR3 sequence: CATSDYQAGHTDTQYF. CDR3 nucleotides: TGTGCCACCAGTGACTACCAAGCGGGGCACACAGATACGCAGTATTTT.

The chain joins TRBV5-4 to TRBJ2-5; 7 bases line up with TRBD1. The CDR3 extends over 14 amino acids. With V trimmed by 4 bases and J by 2 bases, 5 bases remained unmatched. CDR1 is SGHNT and CDR2 is YYREEE in the germline V gene (reference sequence). As DNA, the CDR3 is TGTGCCAGCAGCCCGGGACAGAATCAAGAGACCCAGTACTTC. Protein sequence: CASSPGQNQETQYF. The entire variable domain, with the rest obtained from reference TRBV5-4 and TRBJ2-5, is as follows: ETGVTQSPTHLIKTRGQQVTLRCSSQSGHNTVSWYQQALGQGPQFIFQYYREEENGRGNFPPRFSGLQFPNYSSELNVNALELDDSALYLCASSPGQNQETQYFGPGTRLLVL.

This clonotype was recorded a few times. The rearrangement joins TRBV18 to TRBJ1-2; 8 bases align to TRBD1. With 5 bases clipped from V and 8 bases from J, the junction kept 10 bases outside the gene matches. The CDR3 totals 14 residues. Germline lookup yields CDR1 KGHSH and CDR2 LQKENI. This chain's CDR3 is CASSLDRDARGYTF. The CDR3 nucleotides read TGTGCCAGCTCATTGGACAGGGATGCGAGAGGCTACACCTTC.